The 20 T cell receptor beta chains below all came from one sample that was sequenced in a study of vaccination and CD4 T cells after COVID-19. Their target antigens are unknown. Oncomine TCR Beta short-read sequencing was applied to DNA from cultured CD4+ T cells. TCRdb re-derived calls from the PCR reads in MiXCR, one entry per CDR3 protein. The profile shows some 300 distinct CDR3 sequences, less than 8% of them singletons. Treatment specified: roughly ten-day PBMC culture with coronavirus spike peptide pools or control peptides (ViraFEST assay). It was before the COVID-19 pandemic (2011-2018) that the unexposed donor's CD4+ T cells were collected. The sequenced sample was CD4+ T cells from blood, cultured in vitro. The receptors originated from a human donor in good health.

This clonotype rates as large. The chain carries TRBV5-6 and TRBJ1-5; the D is unclear. Trimming took 5 bases from V and 1 from J, leaving 10 bases between them. Germline V gene data show CDR1 as SGHDT and CDR2 as YYEEEE. This CDR3 spans 14 amino acids. In DNA form, the CDR3 reads TGTGCCAGCAGTGGACGTACAAGCAATCAGCCCCAGCATTTT. Translating it yields CASSGRTSNQPQHF.

This clonotype is large by share. V usage is TRBV5-1 and J usage is TRBJ2-7, with 10 bases aligning to TRBD1. Germline CDR1 and CDR2: SGHRS and YFSETQ. V shed 4 bases, J shed 4 bases, and the junction held 8 bases outside the gene matches. The CDR3 totals 15 residues. The chain's CDR3 is CASSPGGTGEYEQYF. The CDR3 DNA reads TGCGCCAGCAGCCCCGGGGGGACAGGGGAATACGAGCAGTACTTC.

This clonotype qualifies as large. The CDR3 protein is CASSEFRARETQYF. In DNA, the CDR3 is TGTGCCAGCAGTGAATTCAGGGCGAGAGAGACCCAGTACTTC. V is TRBV25-1 and J is TRBJ2-5; D is perhaps TRBD1 (5 bases). Germline loops: CDR1 MGHDK, CDR2 SYGVNS. Trimming removed 1 base from V and 4 bases from J, with 10 bases in between. This CDR3 is 14 amino acids long.

This clonotype is labeled as large. The V call is TRBV4-3, the J call TRBJ1-5; the D gene is possibly TRBD1 (5 bases). Germline CDR1 reads LGHNA; CDR2 reads YSLEER. This CDR3 is 15 amino acids long. V lost 4 bases to trimming and J lost 5 bases, with 15 bases between them. In DNA form, the CDR3 reads TGCGCCAGCAGCCGCGACTTAGACAGATATCAGCCCCAGCATTTT. It specifies CASSRDLDRYQPQHF.

By frequency in the sample, this clonotype is large. V and J are TRBV6-2 or TRBV6-3 and TRBJ2-5; D call uncertain. Germline lookup yields CDR1 MNHEY and CDR2 SVGEGT. The V end lost 8 bases, the J end lost 2 bases, and 15 bases lay between the germline ends. The CDR3 consists of 14 residues. The CDR3 region is CASFDPGRQETQYF. CDR3 DNA sequence: TGTGCCAGCTTTGATCCCGGACGGCAAGAGACCCAGTACTTC.

By frequency in the sample, this clonotype is medium-sized. The chain has TRBV6-2 or TRBV6-3 and TRBJ2-1; TRBD1 aligns across 9 bases. Germline V gene lookup returns CDR1 MNHEY and CDR2 SVGEGT. This CDR3 region has 12 residues. The junction had 9 bases not matched to a gene; V was cut back by 6 bases and J by 15 bases. The CDR3 loop is CASSKGQGLWFF. The CDR3 region has the DNA TGTGCCAGCAGCAAGGGACAGGGCTTGTGGTTCTTC.

This rearrangement joins TRBV18 to TRBJ1-4; D not certain. CDR1 and CDR2 (germline): KGHSH, LQKENI. The CDR3 loop spans 13 amino acids. Trimming removed 5 bases from V and 8 bases from J, with 12 bases in between. CDR3 residues: CASSMSRDEKLFF. DNA of the CDR3: TGTGCCAGCTCAATGTCGAGAGACGAAAAACTGTTTTTT.

By frequency in the sample, this clonotype is medium-sized (0.01 to 0.1%). The V and J genes are TRBV11-2 and TRBJ1-2; a possible D gene is TRBD1 (6 bases). The CDR3 has 16 amino acids. Trimming took 1 base from V and 4 from J, leaving 16 bases between them. The V gene's germline CDR1 is SGHAT and CDR2 FQNNGV. The CDR3 sequence: CASSLGSGGLGYGYTF. The CDR3 region has the DNA TGTGCCAGCAGCTTAGGTTCGGGGGGGCTCGGCTATGGCTACACCTTC. Full variable domain (remainder filled in from reference TRBV11-2 and TRBJ1-2): EAGVAQSPRYKIIEKRQSVAFWCNPISGHATLYWYQQILGQGPKLLIQFQNNGVVDDSQLPKDRFSAERLKGVDSTLKIQPAKLEDSAVYLCASSLGSGGLGYGYTFGSGTRLTVV.

This clonotype is deemed medium-sized. This chain uses TRBV18 with TRBJ1-2, with no clear D. The V end lost 6 bases, the J end lost 2 bases, and 13 bases lay between the germline ends. The CDR3 covers 14 residues. Per germline, CDR1 KGHSH and CDR2 LQKENI. CDR3 amino acids: CASSPSPRNYGYTF. The CDR3 coding sequence is TGTGCCAGCTCCCCCAGCCCCAGGAACTATGGCTACACCTTC.

This clonotype is medium-sized in the sample. The CDR3 DNA sequence: TGCAGCGTTGAAGACATCGGGACAGGGGGCAATGAGCAGTTCTTC. As protein: CSVEDIGTGGNEQFF. V gene TRBV29-1 combines with J gene TRBJ2-1; 11 bases are shared with TRBD1. The CDR3 totals 15 residues. Germline values: CDR1 SQVTM, CDR2 ANQGSEA. V lost 0 bases, J lost 6 bases, and 4 bases stayed unmatched.

This clonotype is labeled as medium-sized (0.01 to 0.1%). The chain recombines TRBV12-3 or TRBV12-4 with TRBJ2-7; a possible D gene is TRBD1 (5 bases). V was trimmed by 3 bases and J by 4 bases, leaving 7 bases between them. This CDR3 is 12 amino acids long. CDR3 coding DNA: TGTGCCAGCAGTTTCGCAGGGTACGAGCAGTACTTC. Translated: CASSFAGYEQYF.

This rearrangement joins TRBV18 to TRBJ2-2; D may match TRBD1 or TRBD2 (5 bases each). Per the germline V gene, CDR1 is KGHSH and CDR2 is LQKENI. The CDR3 spans 15 residues. V was clipped by 4 bases and J by 0 bases, with 9 bases between them. CDR3 DNA sequence: TGTGCCAGCTCACTCGGGACGGCGAACACCGGGGAGCTGTTTTTT. This translates into CASSLGTANTGELFF.

Sample share makes this clonotype medium-sized. This rearrangement joins TRBV18 to TRBJ2-7, with a weak D call TRBD1 (6 bases). Trimming took off 3 bases at V and 5 bases at J, with 14 bases between the two ends. This CDR3 region has 14 residues. Germline assignment: CDR1 KGHSH and CDR2 LQKENI. CDR3 in DNA: TGTGCCAGCTCACCTAGAGCCAGGGGCCACGAGCAGTACTTC. Translating it yields CASSPRARGHEQYF.

Within the sample, this clonotype is large (0.1 to 1%). This rearrangement joins TRBV20-1 to TRBJ1-6; no clear D gene. The CDR3 has 14 residues. CDR1 DFQATT and CDR2 SNEGSKA come from the germline V gene (reference sequence). V was cut by 6 bases and J by 7 bases, with 16 bases left in between. CDR3 region: CSARVGWLNSPLHF. The CDR3 bases are TGCAGTGCCCGGGTGGGGTGGCTAAATTCACCCCTCCACTTT.

This clonotype is large within its sample. V is TRBV19 and J is TRBJ2-7; the match to TRBD1 covers 11 bases. Trimming removed 6 bases from V and 5 bases from J; junction bases left unmatched: 3. This CDR3 is built from 13 residues. The germline gives CDR1 LNHDA, CDR2 SQIVND (reference sequence). CDR3 bases: TGTGCCAGTAGCCGGACAGGGGGCAACGAGCAGTACTTC. This encodes CASSRTGGNEQYF.

This clonotype was detected only a few times. This chain links TRBV3-1 with TRBJ1-5; no clear D. The CDR3 sequence is 15 residues long. The V end was cut by 0 bases, the J end by 6 bases, with 12 bases between. CDR1 LGHDT and CDR2 YNNKEL come from the germline V gene (reference sequence). CDR3: CASSQDPVVGQPQHF. CDR3 DNA sequence: TGTGCCAGCAGCCAAGACCCTGTGGTAGGTCAGCCCCAGCATTTT.

This clonotype is termed large. The V and J genes are TRBV7-9 and TRBJ2-1; 7 bases are shared with TRBD2. Germline assignment: CDR1 SEHNR and CDR2 FQNEAQ (reference sequence). The CDR3 covers 16 residues. The V gene end was trimmed by 5 bases and the J gene end by 2 bases; junction bases not matched to a gene: 9. CDR3 DNA: TGTGCCAGCAGCATGGCGCTAGCGGAAGCCTACAATGAGCAGTTCTTC. Translated, it gives CASSMALAEAYNEQFF.

This clonotype was observed a handful of times. V is TRBV19 and J is TRBJ2-7; the D is unclear. The CDR3 spans 14 residues. Per germline, CDR1 LNHDA and CDR2 SQIVND (reference sequence). The V end lost 2 bases, the J end lost 0 bases, and 8 bases lay between the germline ends. The CDR3 here is CASSINYGSYEQYF. CDR3 coding DNA: TGTGCCAGTAGTATAAATTACGGCTCCTACGAGCAGTACTTC.

By sample share, this clonotype is medium-sized (0.01 to 0.1%). In DNA form, the CDR3 reads TGTGCCAGCATGACGACAGGGGGTTCACGCGGGGAGCTGTTTTTT. Amino acids: CASMTTGGSRGELFF. This sequence joins TRBV12-3 or TRBV12-4 and TRBJ2-2; TRBD1 aligns across 9 bases. J lost 7 bases, V lost 7 bases, and 10 bases had no gene match. The CDR3 totals 15 residues.

The chain's CDR3 is CASRSTPDWASGTQYF. CDR3 bases: TGTGCCAGCAGGTCAACCCCGGACTGGGCCTCCGGGACCCAGTACTTC. The gene calls are TRBV6-2 or TRBV6-3 and TRBJ2-5; maybe TRBD2 (5 bases). The CDR3 totals 16 residues. Trimming pared 6 bases from V and 7 bases from J, leaving 24 bases between. The germline V gene has CDR1 MNHEY and CDR2 SVGEGT.